This T cell receptor (beta chain) was found in a study of T cell responses to AZD1222 COVID-19 vaccine. Using immunoSEQ multiplex PCR, the repertoire was profiled, and TCRdb retains in-frame clones only, with some absent. Of under 140,000 clones listed, under 95% are singletons. With 8 bases clipped from V and 3 bases from J, the junction kept 7 bases outside the gene matches. The CDR3 has 13 amino acids. Germline loops: CDR1 SNHLY, CDR2 FYNNEI. The rearrangement joins TRBV2 to TRBJ2-7, with 7 bases fitting TRBD1. The receptor was isolated from an adult in good health. Sequenced here: peripheral blood, sampled on day 0 of AZD1222 vaccination. The CDR3 loop reads CASLGQTNYEQYF. CDR3 DNA: TGTGCCAGCTTGGGACAGACAAACTACGAGCAGTACTTC.